Below, one T cell receptor (beta chain) is given with its context. TCRdb keeps only in-frame clones here, not all; method: immunoSEQ multiplex PCR. The data hold 2 million or so clones, with less than 95% observed a single time. This sample stems from a study of shared clonotypes between healthy human individuals. The naive CD8 subset, CD45RO-negative cells positively selected for CCR7, excluded terminally differentiated effector memory CD45RA+ cells. The CDR3 sequence is 14 residues long. The germline V gene has CDR1 SGDLS and CDR2 YYNGEE. The ends were cut back, 4 bases at V and 0 bases at J, with 8 bases in the middle.

Sequencing was performed on naive CD8+ T cells sorted from blood. The chain links TRBV9 to TRBJ2-4, with D hard to call. This receptor was taken from a man aged 18-30 years in good health. The CDR3 is CASSLGLAKNIQYF. The CDR3 DNA is TGTGCCAGCAGCCTGGGCCTAGCCAAAAACATTCAGTACTTC.